This is a list of T cell receptor beta chains from one sample in a study of early T cells in non-severe SARS-CoV-2 infection. TCRdb independently ran MiXCR on the 5' RACE reads; one entry per CDR3 protein. The sample carries roughly 26,000 distinct CDR3 sequences, 4% to 4.5% recorded once. The sequencing input was whole blood. These receptors came from an adult who was a healthcare worker with PCR-confirmed SARS-CoV-2 infection or an uninfected control (not recorded which). CDR3s include the opening cysteine and the closing phenylalanine or tryptophan. Each record gives: clone size, D gene, J gene, V gene, CDR3 protein, CDR3 DNA. A D gene is named only where the DNA matches it firmly. Clone size is shown for a subset of rows, as once, few, many or a class of expanded clone.

abundance: many
d_gene: -
j_gene: TRBJ1-6
v_gene: TRBV20-1
CDR3aa: CSARDDGRYSPLHF
CDR3nt: TGCAGTGCTAGAGATGACGGGAGGTATTCACCCCTCCACTTT

abundance: many
d_gene: -
j_gene: TRBJ2-4
v_gene: TRBV29-1
CDR3aa: CSVGVQRGNIQYF
CDR3nt: TGCAGCGTGGGCGTTCAAAGGGGAAACATTCAGTACTTC

abundance: many
d_gene: -
j_gene: TRBJ1-1
v_gene: TRBV5-1
CDR3aa: CASTFKGGNTEAFF
CDR3nt: TGCGCCAGCACCTTCAAGGGAGGAAACACTGAAGCTTTCTTT

abundance: many
d_gene: -
j_gene: TRBJ1-2
v_gene: TRBV5-5
CDR3aa: CASSSSVLGIYGYTF
CDR3nt: TGTGCCAGCAGCTCTTCGGTGTTGGGGATTTATGGCTACACCTTC

abundance: many
d_gene: TRBD2
j_gene: TRBJ2-1
v_gene: TRBV18
CDR3aa: CASSPPSGRLYNEQFF
CDR3nt: TGTGCCAGCTCACCACCTAGCGGGAGGCTCTACAATGAGCAGTTCTTC

abundance: many
d_gene: -
j_gene: TRBJ2-4
v_gene: TRBV7-9
CDR3aa: CASSFAASPGSAKNIQYF
CDR3nt: TGTGCCAGCAGCTTCGCGGCTAGCCCAGGATCTGCCAAAAACATTCAGTACTTC

abundance: -
d_gene: TRBD2
j_gene: TRBJ2-2
v_gene: TRBV27
CDR3aa: CASRLGTTGGELFF
CDR3nt: TGTGCCAGCAGGCTGGGGACTACAGGCGGGGAGCTGTTTTTT

abundance: medium-sized
d_gene: TRBD2
j_gene: TRBJ2-7
v_gene: TRBV13
CDR3aa: CASSLISPRLAGDTYEQYF
CDR3nt: TGTGCCAGCAGCCTAATAAGCCCGCGACTAGCGGGAGATACCTACGAGCAGTACTTC

abundance: many
d_gene: TRBD1
j_gene: TRBJ1-1
v_gene: TRBV12-3/TRBV12-4
CDR3aa: CASSQTGGAFF
CDR3nt: TGTGCCAGCAGTCAGACAGGGGGAGCTTTCTTT

abundance: many
d_gene: TRBD2
j_gene: TRBJ2-2
v_gene: TRBV9
CDR3aa: CASSSGRDFNTGELFF
CDR3nt: TGTGCCAGCTCTAGCGGGAGGGACTTTAACACCGGGGAGCTGTTTTTT

abundance: many
d_gene: -
j_gene: TRBJ2-1
v_gene: TRBV6-2/TRBV6-3
CDR3aa: CASSRGAFNEQFF
CDR3nt: TGTGCCAGCTCTCGGGGGGCTTTTAATGAGCAGTTCTTC

abundance: few
d_gene: TRBD2
j_gene: TRBJ2-1
v_gene: TRBV4-2
CDR3aa: CASSQTSGPYNEQFF
CDR3nt: TGTGCCAGCAGCCAGACTAGCGGCCCCTACAATGAGCAGTTCTTC

abundance: many
d_gene: TRBD1
j_gene: TRBJ1-2
v_gene: TRBV19
CDR3aa: CASSTPGGHGYTF
CDR3nt: TGTGCCAGTAGTACACCAGGGGGCCATGGCTACACCTTC

abundance: -
d_gene: -
j_gene: TRBJ1-5
v_gene: TRBV7-9
CDR3aa: CASSSVDSYQPQHF
CDR3nt: TGTGCCAGCAGCTCAGTCGATTCTTATCAGCCCCAGCATTTT

abundance: medium-sized
d_gene: -
j_gene: TRBJ1-1
v_gene: TRBV6-2/TRBV6-3
CDR3aa: CASSYSAVTEAFF
CDR3nt: TGTGCCAGCAGTTACTCGGCGGTCACTGAAGCTTTCTTT

abundance: -
d_gene: -
j_gene: TRBJ1-2
v_gene: TRBV4-1
CDR3aa: CASSPDRTTANYGYTF
CDR3nt: TGCGCCAGCAGCCCAGATAGGACAACAGCAAACTATGGCTACACCTTC

abundance: many
d_gene: TRBD1
j_gene: TRBJ2-5
v_gene: TRBV6-9
CDR3aa: CASTNRGRGKETQYF
CDR3nt: TGTGCCAGCACCAACAGGGGTCGGGGAAAAGAGACCCAGTACTTC

abundance: few
d_gene: TRBD2
j_gene: TRBJ2-3
v_gene: TRBV7-9
CDR3aa: CASSMAGGLADTQYF
CDR3nt: TGTGCCAGCAGCATGGCGGGAGGGCTTGCAGATACGCAGTATTTT

abundance: many
d_gene: -
j_gene: TRBJ1-2
v_gene: TRBV7-2
CDR3aa: CASSLVGTDGYTF
CDR3nt: TGTGCCAGCAGCTTAGTTGGGACGGATGGCTACACCTTC

abundance: many
d_gene: -
j_gene: TRBJ1-3
v_gene: TRBV15
CDR3aa: CATSRDTGNTIYF
CDR3nt: TGTGCCACCAGCAGAGATACGGGAAACACCATATATTTT

abundance: -
d_gene: -
j_gene: TRBJ1-3
v_gene: TRBV29-1
CDR3aa: CSVAQTGTGNTIYF
CDR3nt: TGCAGCGTTGCCCAGACAGGAACTGGAAACACCATATATTTT

abundance: -
d_gene: -
j_gene: TRBJ1-2
v_gene: TRBV6-6
CDR3aa: CASSYGQNYGYTF
CDR3nt: TGTGCCAGCAGTTACGGACAGAACTATGGCTACACCTTC

abundance: many
d_gene: TRBD2
j_gene: TRBJ2-1
v_gene: TRBV3-1
CDR3aa: CASSVGSSGRAKTFF
CDR3nt: TGTGCCAGCAGCGTGGGGTCTAGCGGGAGGGCCAAGACGTTCTTC

abundance: few
d_gene: -
j_gene: TRBJ2-5
v_gene: TRBV11-2
CDR3aa: CASSLELAQETQYF
CDR3nt: TGTGCCAGCAGCTTAGAACTAGCCCAAGAGACCCAGTACTTC

abundance: many
d_gene: TRBD2
j_gene: TRBJ2-1
v_gene: TRBV12-3/TRBV12-4
CDR3aa: CASSFRLADYSNEQFF
CDR3nt: TGTGCCAGCAGTTTCAGACTAGCGGACTATAGTAATGAGCAGTTCTTC

abundance: many
d_gene: TRBD2
j_gene: TRBJ2-2
v_gene: TRBV9
CDR3aa: CASRPTSGGGELFF
CDR3nt: TGTGCCAGCAGGCCAACTAGCGGTGGCGGGGAGCTGTTTTTT

abundance: few
d_gene: -
j_gene: TRBJ2-3
v_gene: TRBV18
CDR3aa: CASSPPTATDTQYF
CDR3nt: TGTGCCAGCTCACCGCCGACAGCCACAGATACGCAGTATTTT

abundance: few
d_gene: TRBD1
j_gene: TRBJ1-1
v_gene: TRBV2
CDR3aa: CASSTGANTEAFF
CDR3nt: TGTGCCAGCAGCACAGGGGCGAACACTGAAGCTTTCTTT

abundance: many
d_gene: TRBD2
j_gene: TRBJ2-1
v_gene: TRBV12-3/TRBV12-4
CDR3aa: CASSLNREGNNEQFF
CDR3nt: TGTGCCAGCAGTTTAAACCGGGAGGGTAACAATGAGCAGTTCTTC

abundance: many
d_gene: TRBD2
j_gene: TRBJ2-3
v_gene: TRBV5-1
CDR3aa: CASSSTSGSNPTDTQYF
CDR3nt: TGCGCCAGCAGCTCAACTAGCGGGAGTAACCCCACAGATACGCAGTATTTT

abundance: few
d_gene: TRBD2
j_gene: TRBJ2-2
v_gene: TRBV7-2
CDR3aa: CASSFGLAGGPGELFF
CDR3nt: TGTGCCAGCAGCTTCGGACTAGCGGGAGGGCCGGGGGAGCTGTTTTTT

abundance: medium-sized
d_gene: -
j_gene: TRBJ2-7
v_gene: TRBV19
CDR3aa: CASSQAGSYEQYF
CDR3nt: TGTGCCAGTAGTCAGGCAGGCTCCTACGAGCAGTACTTC

abundance: -
d_gene: TRBD1
j_gene: TRBJ1-5
v_gene: TRBV2
CDR3aa: CASRGDREFYQPQHF
CDR3nt: TGTGCCAGCAGGGGGGACAGGGAATTTTATCAGCCCCAGCATTTT

abundance: -
d_gene: TRBD1
j_gene: TRBJ1-2
v_gene: TRBV6-5
CDR3aa: CASSPGTGLYGYTF
CDR3nt: TGTGCCAGCAGTCCCGGGACAGGGTTGTATGGCTACACCTTC

abundance: few
d_gene: -
j_gene: TRBJ1-6
v_gene: TRBV6-1
CDR3aa: CASGRGGSSYNSPLHF
CDR3nt: TGTGCCAGCGGGAGAGGAGGGAGCTCCTATAATTCACCCCTCCACTTT

abundance: many
d_gene: TRBD1
j_gene: TRBJ2-3
v_gene: TRBV29-1
CDR3aa: CSVRQGPDTQYF
CDR3nt: TGCAGCGTTAGACAGGGGCCAGATACGCAGTATTTT

abundance: many
d_gene: -
j_gene: TRBJ2-7
v_gene: TRBV19
CDR3aa: CASSSPRQTFEQYF
CDR3nt: TGTGCCAGTAGTTCGCCCCGTCAGACTTTCGAGCAGTACTTC

abundance: few
d_gene: TRBD2
j_gene: TRBJ2-5
v_gene: TRBV7-9
CDR3aa: CASSLEYLAGPQETQYF
CDR3nt: TGTGCCAGCAGCTTAGAGTACCTAGCGGGACCCCAAGAGACCCAGTACTTC

abundance: few
d_gene: -
j_gene: TRBJ1-5
v_gene: TRBV29-1
CDR3aa: CSVEQVRHSNQPQHF
CDR3nt: TGCAGCGTTGAGCAGGTCCGCCATAGCAATCAGCCCCAGCATTTT

abundance: few
d_gene: -
j_gene: TRBJ2-7
v_gene: TRBV7-2
CDR3aa: CASSYQPSYEQYF
CDR3nt: TGTGCCAGCAGCTACCAACCCTCCTACGAGCAGTACTTC

abundance: many
d_gene: TRBD2
j_gene: TRBJ2-1
v_gene: TRBV20-1
CDR3aa: CSAEPTSGAYNEQFF
CDR3nt: TGCAGTGCTGAGCCTACTAGCGGGGCCTACAATGAGCAGTTCTTC

abundance: -
d_gene: TRBD2
j_gene: TRBJ2-7
v_gene: TRBV12-3/TRBV12-4
CDR3aa: CASSLGALAASHEQYF
CDR3nt: TGTGCCAGCAGTTTAGGGGCACTAGCGGCCTCCCACGAGCAGTACTTC

abundance: -
d_gene: TRBD2
j_gene: TRBJ2-5
v_gene: TRBV19
CDR3aa: CASSSGLAGVPETQYF
CDR3nt: TGTGCCAGTAGTTCCGGACTAGCGGGAGTTCCGGAGACCCAGTACTTC

abundance: -
d_gene: -
j_gene: TRBJ2-2
v_gene: TRBV18
CDR3aa: CASSLAAQGTGELFF
CDR3nt: TGTGCCAGCTCACTAGCAGCCCAAGGCACCGGGGAGCTGTTTTTT

abundance: many
d_gene: -
j_gene: TRBJ1-3
v_gene: TRBV20-1
CDR3aa: CSAHTRETIYF
CDR3nt: TGCAGTGCTCATACTCGGGAGACCATATATTTT

abundance: many
d_gene: TRBD1
j_gene: TRBJ1-1
v_gene: TRBV5-1
CDR3aa: CASTGTALEAFF
CDR3nt: TGCGCCAGCACTGGGACAGCTCTAGAAGCTTTCTTT

abundance: many
d_gene: -
j_gene: TRBJ2-7
v_gene: TRBV11-2
CDR3aa: CASSTRDSTYEQYF
CDR3nt: TGTGCCAGCAGCACTCGGGACTCAACCTACGAGCAGTACTTC

abundance: -
d_gene: -
j_gene: TRBJ2-1
v_gene: TRBV6-6
CDR3aa: CASRSSDYNEQFF
CDR3nt: TGTGCCAGCAGGTCCAGCGACTACAATGAGCAGTTCTTC

abundance: many
d_gene: -
j_gene: TRBJ2-1
v_gene: TRBV5-6
CDR3aa: CASSSMDYNDYNEQFF
CDR3nt: TGTGCCAGCAGCTCTATGGACTACAACGACTACAATGAGCAGTTCTTC

abundance: many
d_gene: -
j_gene: TRBJ2-1
v_gene: TRBV7-3
CDR3aa: CASSSQSGEQFF
CDR3nt: TGTGCCAGCAGCTCTCAATCGGGTGAGCAGTTCTTC

abundance: -
d_gene: TRBD1
j_gene: TRBJ2-7
v_gene: TRBV7-3
CDR3aa: CASSRDSVGEQYF
CDR3nt: TGTGCCAGCAGCCGGGACAGTGTAGGGGAGCAGTACTTC

abundance: many
d_gene: -
j_gene: TRBJ2-1
v_gene: TRBV12-5
CDR3aa: CASGLFGFEQFF
CDR3nt: TGTGCTAGTGGTTTGTTCGGGTTTGAGCAGTTCTTC

abundance: many
d_gene: TRBD2
j_gene: TRBJ2-7
v_gene: TRBV5-4
CDR3aa: CASSLMGGPDEQYF
CDR3nt: TGTGCCAGCAGCTTGATGGGAGGGCCTGACGAGCAGTACTTC

abundance: few
d_gene: TRBD1
j_gene: TRBJ1-1
v_gene: TRBV7-9
CDR3aa: CASSAKTGMNTEAFF
CDR3nt: TGTGCCAGCAGCGCAAAGACAGGGATGAACACTGAAGCTTTCTTT

abundance: many
d_gene: -
j_gene: TRBJ2-5
v_gene: TRBV5-1
CDR3aa: CASTTSGQLQETQYF
CDR3nt: TGCGCCAGCACCACTTCCGGGCAATTACAAGAGACCCAGTACTTC